This T cell receptor (beta chain) was sequenced during a study of T cell repertoires in cytomegalovirus infection. Study at large: Well-studied HLA-B-restricted epitopes and recently identified HLA-C-restricted epitopes of CMV were both used in the study. It can be stated that public TCR beta signatures indicated CMV infection as well as a matching HLA type.

The sample holds many counts of this clonotype. No antigen is known for it. TCRdb reanalysed the reads using MiXCR and keeps one entry per CDR3 protein. The sample records 70,000 or so distinct CDR3 sequences, about 27% being singletons. Trimming stripped 0 bases from V and 6 bases from J, with 5 bases between. CDR1 and CDR2 from the germline V gene are MGHRA and YSYEKL. The CDR3 is 13 amino acids. General study results and limits: The ex vivo response was dominated by HLA-C-restricted CMV-specific TCR beta clonotypes. Identification of carriers of CMV plus the relevant HLA was achieved through cumulative public TCR beta family frequency.

The sample consisted of CD8+ T cells from cultured PBMCs, taken from culture after CMV antigen stimulation. The J gene is TRBJ2-2, the V gene TRBV4-1; D gene uncertain. The sequence derives from a human donor in good health (CMV status not recorded). Some clones in this sample may be carry-over from other donors' samples. This chain's CDR3 is CASSQDIAGELFF. CDR3 DNA: TGCGCCAGCAGCCAAGATATCGCCGGGGAGCTGTTTTTT.